The clone carrying this T cell receptor beta chain was counted only a few times. This CDR3 region has 14 residues. Germline-derived CDR1 and CDR2 are SEHNR and FQNEAQ (reference sequence). The V end was cut by 1 base, the J end by 0 bases, with 5 bases between. Original data processing: By means of reference gene primer amplification, nucleated cell counts were estimated. The data were produced by immunoSEQ multiplex PCR, yet TCRdb's version contains in-frame clones alone and is incomplete. V, J and clone size were drawn from that table, and D and trimming were deduced from the DNA. The sample shows over 120,000 clones, more than 75% of them seen only once. Recovered status applied to Cohort 3 donors who had two consecutive negative PCRs. It also applied to those with clearance or with symptom resolution. The record originates from a study of blood T cell repertoires in COVID-19.

Specimen: PBMCs or T cells enriched from blood (not recorded which). The TCR comes from a woman aged 45-60 years who had recovered from COVID-19. The chain carries TRBV7-9 and TRBJ2-3; D ambiguous. CDR3 DNA sequence: TGTGCCAGCAGCTTAGATCAGAGCACAGATACGCAGTATTTT. This translates into CASSLDQSTDTQYF.